One and the same sample provided the 27 T cell receptor beta chains below, sequenced in a study of blood T cell repertoires in COVID-19. Repertoires were generated with immunoSEQ multiplex PCR, while TCRdb's copy carries only in-frame clones and drops some. The table shows around 200,000 clones, with roughly 90% occurring only once. Sample: peripheral blood. The receptors were gathered from a man between 45 and 60 years old with acute or convalescent COVID-19.

The V and J genes are TRBV7-9 and TRBJ2-1; the D gene is possibly TRBD1 (6 bases). Germline V lookup: CDR1 SEHNR, CDR2 FQNEAQ (reference sequence). The germline V and J ends were trimmed by 1 base and 8 bases, with 12 bases remaining between them. CDR3 length equals 14 residues. The CDR3 loop reads CASSLVSGDDEQFF. The CDR3 nucleotides read TGTGCCAGCAGCTTAGTTTCAGGGGATGATGAGCAGTTCTTC.

The chain employs TRBV4-1 and TRBJ2-3; TRBD2 matches 12 bases. The J segment lost 3 bases and the V segment lost 4 bases, leaving 2 bases of the junction unmatched. The CDR3 extends over 15 amino acids. In germline, CDR1 is MGHRA, CDR2 YSYEKL. The CDR3 coding sequence is TGCGCCAGCAGCCCGACTAGCGGGAGAACAGATACGCAGTATTTT. This encodes CASSPTSGRTDTQYF.

The chain links TRBV7-9 to TRBJ1-5, with 8 bases that match TRBD1. CDR3 length: 16 residues. V trimming: 4 bases; J trimming: 4 bases; junction bases outside the gene matches: 9. The germline V gene encodes CDR1 SEHNR and CDR2 FQNEAQ (reference sequence). CDR3 bases: TGTGCCAGCAGCTCTGGACAGGGAGTAAGGAATCAGCCCCAGCATTTT. Translation: CASSSGQGVRNQPQHF.

The chain joins TRBV6-2 or TRBV6-3 to TRBJ1-6; weak D call: TRBD1 (5 bases). This CDR3 is built from 14 residues. Trimming left V 2 bases short and J 7 bases short, with 9 bases between. Germline-derived CDR1 and CDR2 are MNHEY and SVGEGT. The CDR3 coding sequence is TGTGCCAGCAGTTACCCAGGGAGGAATTCACCCCTCCACTTT. Protein: CASSYPGRNSPLHF.

The chain employs TRBV9 and TRBJ2-6, with TRBD1 matching 8 bases. The CDR3 loop spans 19 amino acids. Losses at the gene ends were 3 bases for V and 0 bases for J; bases not matched to a gene: 11. In germline, CDR1 is SGDLS, CDR2 YYNGEE. The CDR3: CASSAPGTGESSGANVLTF. Written as DNA, the CDR3 is TGTGCCAGCAGCGCCCCCGGGACAGGCGAGTCCTCTGGGGCCAACGTCCTGACTTTC. The whole variable domain, remainder taken from reference TRBV9 and TRBJ2-6, is DSGVTQTPKHLITATGQRVTLRCSPRSGDLSVYWYQQSLDQGLQFLIQYYNGEERAKGNILERFSAQQFPDLHSELNLSSLELGDSALYFCASSAPGTGESSGANVLTFGAGSRLTVL.

The chain uses TRBV27 and TRBJ2-1; 7 nucleotides match TRBD2. Germline V gene data show CDR1 as MNHEY and CDR2 as SMNVEV (reference sequence). The junction had 4 bases not matched to a gene; V was cut back by 1 base and J by 4 bases. CDR3 length equals 15 residues. The CDR3 spells CASSLYAGDYNEQFF. CDR3 sequence (DNA): TGTGCCAGCAGTTTATATGCGGGGGATTACAATGAGCAGTTCTTC.

This rearrangement joins TRBV7-2 to TRBJ2-7, with 7 bases that match TRBD1. Trimming cost V 1 base and J 2 bases; bases outside gene matches: 5. Germline V gene lookup returns CDR1 SGHTA and CDR2 FQGNSA. The length of the CDR3 is 15 residues. The CDR3 here is CASSLGGTETYEQYV. The CDR3 DNA sequence: TGTGCCAGCAGCTTAGGGGGGACAGAAACCTACGAGCAGTACGTC.

This clone has more than one count but fewer than ten. The chain has TRBV7-2 and TRBJ1-3; D call uncertain. Per the germline V gene, CDR1 is SGHTA and CDR2 is FQGNSA. The V and J ends lost 2 bases and 0 bases respectively, with 11 bases between them. CDR3 length equals 16 residues. In DNA form, the CDR3 reads TGTGCCAGCAGCTTATTGGCCAGTTTCTCTGGAAACACCATATATTTT. Translation gives CASSLLASFSGNTIYF.

This rearrangement joins TRBV12-3 or TRBV12-4 to TRBJ2-3; tentative D call: TRBD2 (6 bases). V was trimmed by 3 bases and J by 7 bases, leaving 11 bases between them. The CDR3 is made up of 13 amino acids. CDR3: CASSFGGTNTQYF. CDR3 DNA sequence: TGTGCCAGCAGTTTCGGGGGAACCAATACGCAGTATTTT.

The chain has TRBV6-6 and TRBJ2-2; TRBD2 agrees at 10 bases. J was trimmed by 2 bases and V by 5 bases; bases with no gene match: 14. The CDR3 length is 19 residues. CDR1 and CDR2 (germline): MNHNY, SVGAGI (reference sequence). CDR3 region: CASSPSGGGFPRNTGELFF. CDR3 nucleotides: TGTGCCAGCAGTCCCAGCGGGGGGGGCTTTCCGAGAAACACCGGGGAGCTGTTTTTT.

This chain links TRBV4-3 with TRBJ2-3; the D gene is possibly TRBD2 (5 bases). Between the trimmed V and J ends, which lost 3 bases and 2 bases, there was a span of 21 bases. The CDR3 runs 18 residues. From germline, CDR1 is LGHNA and CDR2 YSLEER. The CDR3 sequence: CASSQEITRRSTTDTQYF. CDR3 in DNA: TGCGCCAGCAGCCAGGAAATCACTAGGCGATCCACCACAGATACGCAGTATTTT.

The rearrangement uses TRBV7-8 and TRBJ2-2; TRBD2 matches at 9 bases. Looked up from germline, CDR1 is SGHVS and CDR2 is FQNEAQ. This CDR3 has 15 amino acids. The V gene end was trimmed by 4 bases and the J gene end by 6 bases; junction bases not matched to a gene: 6. The CDR3 loop reads CASSSPGTSPGELFF. Written as DNA, the CDR3 is TGTGCCAGCAGCTCCCCTGGGACTAGCCCCGGGGAGCTGTTTTTT.

The chain carries TRBV28 and TRBJ1-5; 7 bases match TRBD1. Germline V gene data show CDR1 as MDHEN and CDR2 as SYDVKM. The J segment lost 2 bases and the V segment lost 6 bases, leaving 1 base of the junction unmatched. This CDR3 has 13 amino acids. The CDR3 sequence: CASRGTGNQPQHF. The CDR3 DNA is TGTGCCAGCAGGGGGACAGGCAATCAGCCCCAGCATTTT.

V is TRBV19 and J is TRBJ1-1; possibly TRBD1 for D (5 bases). V lost 0 bases, J lost 1 base, and 15 bases lay in between. Germline V lookup: CDR1 LNHDA, CDR2 SQIVND (reference sequence). The length of the CDR3 is 17 residues. The CDR3 sequence: CASSIDRQGPRNTEAFF. The CDR3 DNA reads TGTGCCAGTAGTATAGATCGGCAGGGTCCTAGGAACACTGAAGCTTTCTTT.

In its sample, this clone was seen once. The chain employs TRBV7-8 and TRBJ2-5; D uncertain. The V gene lost 5 bases and the J gene lost 2 bases, with 3 bases spanning the gap. The CDR3 is 11 residues long. Germline V gives CDR1 SGHVS, CDR2 FQNEAQ. This CDR3 reads CASSLQETQYF. In nucleotides, the CDR3 is TGTGCCAGCAGCCTACAAGAGACCCAGTACTTC.

The chain's CDR3 is CASTIRGGTGDSPLHF. The CDR3 nucleotides read TGTGCCAGTACAATCCGAGGGGGGACAGGGGACTCACCCCTCCACTTT. The chain links TRBV19 to TRBJ1-6, with TRBD1 matching over 10 bases. Germline lookup yields CDR1 LNHDA and CDR2 SQIVND (reference sequence). This CDR3 comprises 16 residues. The V gene end was trimmed by 7 bases and the J gene end by 10 bases; junction bases not matched to a gene: 13. The full variable domain, completed using reference TRBV19 and TRBJ1-6, is DGGITQSPKYLFRKEGQNVTLSCEQNLNHDAMYWYRQDPGQGLRLIYYSQIVNDFQKGDIAEGYSVSREKKESFPLTVTSAQKNPTAFYLCASTIRGGTGDSPLHFGNGTRLTVT.

The chain uses TRBV6-5 and TRBJ2-7; no firm D call. The CDR3 is made up of 12 amino acids. Trimming shortened V by 6 bases and J by 6 bases, and 12 bases separated the two germline ends. CDR1 is MNHEY and CDR2 is SVGAGI in the germline V gene. The CDR3 is CASSHPRGEQYV. In DNA, the CDR3 is TGTGCCAGCAGCCACCCGCGCGGCGAGCAGTACGTC.

This chain connects TRBV5-1 to TRBJ2-7; 7 bases agree with TRBD1. Looked up from germline, CDR1 is SGHRS and CDR2 is YFSETQ. The V gene end was trimmed by 4 bases and the J gene end by 5 bases; junction bases not matched to a gene: 6. CDR3 length: 13 amino acids. The CDR3 sequence: CASSPYDRDEQYF. CDR3 nucleotide sequence: TGCGCCAGCAGCCCTTACGACAGGGACGAGCAGTACTTC.

In its sample, this clone was seen once. The genes are TRBV5-1 and TRBJ1-2, with a possible D match to TRBD1 (6 bases). V lost 0 bases and J 1 base, leaving 7 bases between the germline ends. The germline CDR1 and CDR2 sequences are SGHRS and YFSETQ. The CDR3 consists of 14 residues. The CDR3 loop is CASSLGQVNYGYTF. The CDR3, as DNA: TGCGCCAGCAGCTTGGGACAGGTTAACTATGGCTACACCTTC.

The chain recombines TRBV7-8 with TRBJ2-5, with 7 bases lining up with TRBD2. The V and J ends lost 1 base and 4 bases, in that order; junction bases with no gene match: 3. The germline V gene has CDR1 SGHVS and CDR2 FQNEAQ. The CDR3 has 14 amino acids. The CDR3: CASSLETGGETQYF. As DNA, the CDR3 is TGTGCCAGCAGCTTAGAGACGGGAGGAGAGACCCAGTACTTC.

The gene calls are TRBV6-5 and TRBJ1-2, with TRBD1 identical over 7 bases. V lost 8 bases to trimming and J lost 1 base; unmatched junction nucleotides: 7. The germline V gene has CDR1 MNHEY and CDR2 SVGAGI. The CDR3 covers 14 residues. The DNA of the CDR3 is TGTGCCAGCCACATCAGGGGGATTAACTATGGCTACACCTTC. Amino acids: CASHIRGINYGYTF.

This rearrangement joins TRBV19 to TRBJ2-7, with D uncertain. The germline V and J ends were trimmed by 1 base and 3 bases, with 7 bases remaining between them. The CDR3 contains 13 residues. CDR1 LNHDA and CDR2 SQIVND come from the germline V gene (reference sequence). CDR3 protein: CASSIGSRYEQYF. For the CDR3, the DNA is TGTGCCAGTAGTATAGGGAGCCGCTACGAGCAGTACTTC.

CDR3 DNA sequence: TGTGCCAGCAGCCCCTGGGGGCCGGTCGGTCCCGGGGAGCTGTTTTTT. It is translated as CASSPWGPVGPGELFF. The chain has TRBV5-4 and TRBJ2-2; perhaps TRBD1 as D (6 bases). CDR1 is SGHNT and CDR2 is YYREEE in the germline V gene (reference sequence). The CDR3 totals 16 residues. Trimming removed 4 bases from V and 6 bases from J, with 19 bases in between.

CDR3 DNA: TGCGCCAGCAGCTTGTCGAATGAAAAACTGTTTTTT. Amino acids: CASSLSNEKLFF. This chain links TRBV5-1 with TRBJ1-4; D remains ambiguous. Germline assignment: CDR1 SGHRS and CDR2 YFSETQ. Between the trimmed V and J ends, which lost 1 base and 5 bases, there was a span of 3 bases. CDR3 length equals 12 residues.

The rearrangement uses TRBV12-3 or TRBV12-4 and TRBJ2-2; 7 positions match TRBD1. J was trimmed by 6 bases and V by 5 bases; bases with no gene match: 3. The CDR3 consists of 13 residues. The CDR3 DNA is TGTGCCAGCAGTGGTGGACAGGCCGGGGAGCTGTTTTTT. Amino acids: CASSGGQAGELFF.

This clone was seen only once. The gene calls are TRBV7-3 and TRBJ2-4; TRBD1 might be the D (5 bases). Germline values: CDR1 SGHTA, CDR2 FQGTGA. V dropped 2 bases and J dropped 8 bases, with 10 bases sitting between them. The CDR3 sequence is 13 residues long. Written as DNA, the CDR3 is TGTGCCAGCAGCTTACAGGGAACGGACATTCAGTACTTC. Translated: CASSLQGTDIQYF.

The chain recombines TRBV19 with TRBJ2-6, with TRBD1 matching over 11 bases. The CDR3 covers 17 residues. Germline trimming cut 1 base from V and 3 bases from J; bases unmatched to any gene: 2. Germline CDR1 reads LNHDA; CDR2 reads SQIVND (reference sequence). DNA of the CDR3: TGTGCCAGTAGTATAGGGACAGGGGGCTTTGGGGCCAACGTCCTGACTTTC. It translates to CASSIGTGGFGANVLTF.